The rows below give T cell receptor beta chains drawn from one sample of a study of control samples from healthy donors and cancer patients. Here immunoSEQ multiplex PCR was the method, and the copy in TCRdb shows in-frame clones only, minus some. The profile shows some 150,000 clones, about 94% of them singletons. The sample taken for sequencing was blood. The receptors were sampled from a man over 45 in good health. Each CDR3 is given with its conserved first and last residue. Each record gives: CDR3 DNA, CDR3 protein, D gene, V gene, J gene, clone size. The D gene is left open where the match is weak. For some rows the clone size is stated as once, few or many, or as a class when expanded; others skip it.

CDR3nt: TGCGCCAGCAGCTTGGCCGACAGGGAGGGTTCACCCCTCCACTTT
CDR3aa: CASSLADREGSPLHF
d_gene: TRBD1
v_gene: TRBV5-1
j_gene: TRBJ1-6
abundance: -

CDR3nt: TGTGCCAGCAGCGCCCAATTCTCCTACGAGCAGTACTTC
CDR3aa: CASSAQFSYEQYF
d_gene: -
v_gene: TRBV5-6
j_gene: TRBJ2-7
abundance: -

CDR3nt: TGTGCCAGCAGTCGACAGACAGGATTGGGCACTAATGAAAAACTGTTTTTT
CDR3aa: CASSRQTGLGTNEKLFF
d_gene: -
v_gene: TRBV6-6
j_gene: TRBJ1-4
abundance: -

CDR3nt: TGTGCCAGCAGCCAATTAGGACAGGGGAGGGGGAACACTGAAGCTTTCTTT
CDR3aa: CASSQLGQGRGNTEAFF
d_gene: TRBD1
v_gene: TRBV3-1/TRBV3-2
j_gene: TRBJ1-1
abundance: -

CDR3nt: TGTGCCTGGAAGGGGCCAGTGACTAATTCACCCCTCCACTTT
CDR3aa: CAWKGPVTNSPLHF
d_gene: -
v_gene: TRBV30
j_gene: TRBJ1-6
abundance: -

CDR3nt: TGTGCCAGCAGCTTGGGGACAAGGCCGAACACCGGGGAGCTGTTTTTT
CDR3aa: CASSLGTRPNTGELFF
d_gene: -
v_gene: TRBV5-4
j_gene: TRBJ2-2
abundance: -

CDR3nt: TGTGCCAGCAGTTCCAGGGATTGGGCTTTCTTT
CDR3aa: CASSSRDWAFF
d_gene: -
v_gene: TRBV2
j_gene: TRBJ1-1
abundance: -

CDR3nt: TGTGCCAGCAGCTCTGACACTAGCAATCAGCCCCAGCATTTT
CDR3aa: CASSSDTSNQPQHF
d_gene: -
v_gene: TRBV11-2
j_gene: TRBJ1-5
abundance: -

CDR3nt: TGTGCCAGCAGCTTAGAAAGGGACGAGCAGTACTTC
CDR3aa: CASSLERDEQYF
d_gene: -
v_gene: TRBV11-2
j_gene: TRBJ2-7
abundance: -

CDR3nt: TGTGCCAGCAGCCCCCCATCCTTAGCAGGGAGCTATGGCTACACCTTC
CDR3aa: CASSPPSLAGSYGYTF
d_gene: -
v_gene: TRBV7-9
j_gene: TRBJ1-2
abundance: -

CDR3nt: TGTGCCTGGAGTTTGGGACTAGCGGAGGGAGAGACCCAGTACTTC
CDR3aa: CAWSLGLAEGETQYF
d_gene: TRBD2
v_gene: TRBV30
j_gene: TRBJ2-5
abundance: -

CDR3nt: TGTGCCAGCAGCCACGAGACAGGGAAATATGGCTACACCTTC
CDR3aa: CASSHETGKYGYTF
d_gene: TRBD1
v_gene: TRBV3-1/TRBV3-2
j_gene: TRBJ1-2
abundance: -

CDR3nt: TGTGCCAGCAGGGGGCCTATTACTGAAGCTTTCTTT
CDR3aa: CASRGPITEAFF
d_gene: -
v_gene: TRBV28
j_gene: TRBJ1-1
abundance: -

CDR3nt: TGTGCCAGCAGTGACCCCGGATACAATGAGCAGTTCTTC
CDR3aa: CASSDPGYNEQFF
d_gene: -
v_gene: TRBV25-1
j_gene: TRBJ2-1
abundance: once

CDR3nt: TGTGCCAGCAGTGACACCAACCGAAACACTGAAGCTTTCTTT
CDR3aa: CASSDTNRNTEAFF
d_gene: -
v_gene: TRBV6-4
j_gene: TRBJ1-1
abundance: -

CDR3nt: TGTGCCAGCAGTGAATTTGGAGTTGAAGCTTTCTTT
CDR3aa: CASSEFGVEAFF
d_gene: -
v_gene: TRBV6-1
j_gene: TRBJ1-1
abundance: -

CDR3nt: TGTGCCAGCAGCTTAGCGGGGGCGTATGGCTACACCTTC
CDR3aa: CASSLAGAYGYTF
d_gene: -
v_gene: TRBV7-9
j_gene: TRBJ1-2
abundance: -

CDR3nt: TGTGCCAGCAGGGACGTAGCGGGAGGCACAGATACGCAGTATTTT
CDR3aa: CASRDVAGGTDTQYF
d_gene: TRBD2
v_gene: TRBV11-2
j_gene: TRBJ2-3
abundance: -

CDR3nt: TGTGCCAGCAAAACAGGAAAATCAGCTTTCTTT
CDR3aa: CASKTGKSAFF
d_gene: -
v_gene: TRBV28
j_gene: TRBJ1-1
abundance: -

CDR3nt: TGTGCCTGGAGTGGGGCAGGCCGGGATGAGCAGTTCTTC
CDR3aa: CAWSGAGRDEQFF
d_gene: -
v_gene: TRBV30
j_gene: TRBJ2-1
abundance: -

CDR3nt: TGTGCCAGCAGCTTGGCCGGCAAGCCCTACCTAGGGAAAGCTTTCTTT
CDR3aa: CASSLAGKPYLGKAFF
d_gene: -
v_gene: TRBV5-6
j_gene: TRBJ1-1
abundance: -

CDR3nt: TGTGCCAGTAGTATTTGGGGGCGCGACACTGAAGCTTTCTTT
CDR3aa: CASSIWGRDTEAFF
d_gene: -
v_gene: TRBV19
j_gene: TRBJ1-1
abundance: -

CDR3nt: TGTGCCAGCAGCCGGTGGACAGGGATGGGAACTAATGAAAAACTGTTTTTT
CDR3aa: CASSRWTGMGTNEKLFF
d_gene: TRBD1
v_gene: TRBV27
j_gene: TRBJ1-4
abundance: -

CDR3nt: TGCGCCAGCAGCTTTCACTTGACTAGCGGGAGTAAAGATACGCAGTATTTT
CDR3aa: CASSFHLTSGSKDTQYF
d_gene: TRBD2
v_gene: TRBV5-1
j_gene: TRBJ2-3
abundance: -

CDR3nt: TGCAGCGTTGAAAACAGGGAGGTCGGCTACACCTTC
CDR3aa: CSVENREVGYTF
d_gene: -
v_gene: TRBV29-1
j_gene: TRBJ1-2
abundance: -

CDR3nt: TGTGCCAGCTCACCGTCCAGGGAGTACGAGCAGTACTTC
CDR3aa: CASSPSREYEQYF
d_gene: -
v_gene: TRBV18
j_gene: TRBJ2-7
abundance: -

CDR3nt: TGTGCCACCAGCAGAGATCTGGGACAGGGGGGAGATGGCTACACCTTC
CDR3aa: CATSRDLGQGGDGYTF
d_gene: TRBD1
v_gene: TRBV15
j_gene: TRBJ1-2
abundance: -

CDR3nt: TGTGCCAGCTCACCAGTGACAGGGCAGGGAGATACGCAGTATTTT
CDR3aa: CASSPVTGQGDTQYF
d_gene: TRBD1
v_gene: TRBV18
j_gene: TRBJ2-3
abundance: -

CDR3nt: TGTGCCAGCAGCCAAAGGGTCCTCTCTGGAAACACCATATATTTT
CDR3aa: CASSQRVLSGNTIYF
d_gene: -
v_gene: TRBV14
j_gene: TRBJ1-3
abundance: -

CDR3nt: TGTGCCAGCAGCTCCTGGTGGGGGGCCAACTATGGCTACACCTTC
CDR3aa: CASSSWWGANYGYTF
d_gene: -
v_gene: TRBV11-2
j_gene: TRBJ1-2
abundance: -

CDR3nt: TGTGCCAGCAGGAGGACAGGGAACGAGCAGTACTTC
CDR3aa: CASRRTGNEQYF
d_gene: TRBD1
v_gene: TRBV12-3/TRBV12-4
j_gene: TRBJ2-7
abundance: -

CDR3nt: TGTGCCAGCAGCCTGGGGGACAGGCTATACACCGGGGAGCTGTTTTTT
CDR3aa: CASSLGDRLYTGELFF
d_gene: TRBD1
v_gene: TRBV3-1/TRBV3-2
j_gene: TRBJ2-2
abundance: -

CDR3nt: TGTGCCAGCAGTTTCGCGGCGGCCAGTCTATATACGCAGTATTTT
CDR3aa: CASSFAAASLYTQYF
d_gene: -
v_gene: TRBV28
j_gene: TRBJ2-3
abundance: -

CDR3nt: TGCAGTGCTAGGGGGGCTGAGCAGTACTTC
CDR3aa: CSARGAEQYF
d_gene: -
v_gene: TRBV20-1
j_gene: TRBJ2-7
abundance: -

CDR3nt: TGTGCCACAACCAGGGGGTATAGCAATCAGCCCCAGCATTTT
CDR3aa: CATTRGYSNQPQHF
d_gene: TRBD1
v_gene: TRBV2
j_gene: TRBJ1-5
abundance: -

CDR3nt: TGTGCCAGCTCACCAAACCTGAACACTGAAGCTTTCTTT
CDR3aa: CASSPNLNTEAFF
d_gene: -
v_gene: TRBV18
j_gene: TRBJ1-1
abundance: -

CDR3nt: TGTGCCAGCAGTGATATGTTCCAGCCCCAGCATTTT
CDR3aa: CASSDMFQPQHF
d_gene: -
v_gene: TRBV6-1
j_gene: TRBJ1-5
abundance: once

CDR3nt: TGTGCCACCAGCAGCCGGACATTCGAGACCCAGTACTTC
CDR3aa: CATSSRTFETQYF
d_gene: -
v_gene: TRBV15
j_gene: TRBJ2-5
abundance: -

CDR3nt: TGTGCCAGCAGTTCGGGTACGGCAACTAATGAAAAACTGTTTTTT
CDR3aa: CASSSGTATNEKLFF
d_gene: -
v_gene: TRBV28
j_gene: TRBJ1-4
abundance: -

CDR3nt: TGTGCCAGCAGCTTAGCAATAGCGGGATTACTTAGCTCCTACAATGAGCAGTTCTTC
CDR3aa: CASSLAIAGLLSSYNEQFF
d_gene: TRBD2
v_gene: TRBV11-2
j_gene: TRBJ2-1
abundance: -

CDR3nt: TGTGCCAGCTCACGCGACAGGGGATACGAGCAGTACTTC
CDR3aa: CASSRDRGYEQYF
d_gene: TRBD1
v_gene: TRBV18
j_gene: TRBJ2-7
abundance: -

CDR3nt: TGTGCCAGCAGCTGGATCGGGAACACTGAAGCTTTCTTT
CDR3aa: CASSWIGNTEAFF
d_gene: -
v_gene: TRBV6-5
j_gene: TRBJ1-1
abundance: -

CDR3nt: TGTGCCAGCACCTGGGAGGGAATGAACACTGAAGCTTTCTTT
CDR3aa: CASTWEGMNTEAFF
d_gene: -
v_gene: TRBV5-5
j_gene: TRBJ1-1
abundance: -

CDR3nt: TGTGCCAGCAGCTTAGTCCCCCAGAACACTGAAGCTTTCTTT
CDR3aa: CASSLVPQNTEAFF
d_gene: -
v_gene: TRBV11-2
j_gene: TRBJ1-1
abundance: -

CDR3nt: TGTGCCAGCAGCCAAGGAGATACGCAGTATTTT
CDR3aa: CASSQGDTQYF
d_gene: -
v_gene: TRBV14
j_gene: TRBJ2-3
abundance: -

CDR3nt: TGTGCCAGCAGCCTACAATCCTCGCGGTATGGCTACACCTTC
CDR3aa: CASSLQSSRYGYTF
d_gene: -
v_gene: TRBV7-8
j_gene: TRBJ1-2
abundance: -

CDR3nt: TGTGCCAGCAGTTACGGGGGTGGTGAGCAGTACTTC
CDR3aa: CASSYGGGEQYF
d_gene: -
v_gene: TRBV6-5
j_gene: TRBJ2-7
abundance: -

CDR3nt: TGTGCCAGCAGCCAAGATGGTGGGAGGGCCGGGGAGACCCAGTACTTC
CDR3aa: CASSQDGGRAGETQYF
d_gene: TRBD2
v_gene: TRBV3-1/TRBV3-2
j_gene: TRBJ2-5
abundance: -

CDR3nt: TGTGCCAGCTTGGGAGGGGGCACTGAAGCTTTCTTT
CDR3aa: CASLGGGTEAFF
d_gene: -
v_gene: TRBV6-5
j_gene: TRBJ1-1
abundance: -

CDR3nt: TGTGCCAGCAGCCGAACGGACAGGGGCCATGGCTACACCTTC
CDR3aa: CASSRTDRGHGYTF
d_gene: TRBD1
v_gene: TRBV5-4
j_gene: TRBJ1-2
abundance: -

CDR3nt: TGTGCCAGCAGCCCTTTGGGTAGCGGACTATCCTACAATGAGCAGTTCTTC
CDR3aa: CASSPLGSGLSYNEQFF
d_gene: -
v_gene: TRBV7-3
j_gene: TRBJ2-1
abundance: -

CDR3nt: TGTGCCAGCAGCTCCCCTCAGCGGGAGGGTCGGGAGACCCAGTACTTC
CDR3aa: CASSSPQREGRETQYF
d_gene: TRBD2
v_gene: TRBV5-6
j_gene: TRBJ2-5
abundance: -

CDR3nt: TGTGCCAGCAGAGACAGGCCGGGACAGAGCAACTATGGCTACACCTTC
CDR3aa: CASRDRPGQSNYGYTF
d_gene: TRBD1
v_gene: TRBV28
j_gene: TRBJ1-2
abundance: -